The rows below give T cell receptor beta chains drawn from one sample of a study of a mutant IDH1 vaccine in newly diagnosed glioma. Clones were sequenced by immunoSEQ multiplex PCR, and TCRdb holds only the in-frame ones, with some missing. The sample lists some 95,000 clones, over 75% occurring once. This material consisted of PBMCs, taken from a glioma patient treated with radiotherapy, temozolomide or both. The origin of the receptors is a man between 40 and 49 years old with glioma. The CDR3 runs from the conserved cysteine through the conserved F or W. A D gene is named only where the DNA matches it firmly. Part of the rows lack a size; the others show once, few, many or a class for expanded clones.

TRBD1	TRBV6-1	TRBJ2-7	NA	CASSGRGQVSYEQYF	TGTGCCAGCAGTGGGAGGGGACAGGTTTCCTACGAGCAGTACTTC
TRBD1	TRBV6-5	TRBJ1-2	NA	CASSFYGTGVEGYTF	TGTGCCAGCAGTTTCTACGGGACAGGGGTAGAGGGCTACACCTTC
TRBD2	TRBV11-2	TRBJ2-1	NA	CASSPGLVVVNEQFF	TGTGCCAGCAGCCCGGGACTAGTCGTTGTCAATGAGCAGTTCTTC
NA	TRBV5-4	TRBJ2-1	NA	CASSPGPSSYNEQFF	TGTGCCAGCAGCCCCGGTCCTAGCTCCTACAATGAGCAGTTCTTC
TRBD2	TRBV5-1	TRBJ2-3	NA	CASSLTSGGYADTQYF	TGCGCCAGCAGCTTGACTAGCGGGGGGTACGCAGATACGCAGTATTTT
TRBD2	TRBV29-1	TRBJ2-3	NA	CSVEQAGGTDTQYF	TGCAGCGTTGAACAGGCGGGGGGCACAGATACGCAGTATTTT
NA	TRBV30	TRBJ2-7	NA	CAWGPGPYEQYF	TGTGCCTGGGGACCGGGACCATACGAGCAGTACTTC
NA	TRBV7-9	TRBJ2-5	many	CASSGGSGETQYF	TGTGCCAGCAGCGGAGGATCCGGGGAGACCCAGTACTTC
NA	TRBV4-3	TRBJ2-7	NA	CASSQDIGRPYEQYF	TGCGCCAGCAGCCAAGATATAGGACGGCCCTACGAGCAGTACTTC
TRBD2	TRBV5-1	TRBJ2-5	NA	CASSFRAGGPYETQYF	TGCGCCAGCAGCTTTCGTGCGGGAGGGCCGTATGAGACCCAGTACTTC
NA	TRBV19	TRBJ2-2	NA	CASSILSGAGAGELFF	TGTGCCAGTAGTATTCTCTCGGGGGCAGGGGCCGGGGAGCTGTTTTTT
TRBD2	TRBV20-1	TRBJ2-1	NA	CSAGGNEQFF	TGCAGTGCGGGAGGGAATGAGCAGTTCTTC
NA	TRBV19	TRBJ2-3	NA	CASSPLGDTQYF	TGTGCCAGTAGCCCATTGGGAGATACGCAGTATTTT
TRBD1	TRBV27	TRBJ2-2	NA	CASRGLRQGWAGELFF	TGTGCCAGCAGGGGTCTAAGACAGGGCTGGGCCGGGGAGCTGTTTTTT
NA	TRBV4-3	TRBJ2-1	NA	CASSQGTSYNEQFF	TGCGCCAGCAGCCAAGGGACCTCCTACAATGAGCAGTTCTTC
NA	TRBV2	TRBJ2-7	NA	CASSEQASSYEQYF	TGTGCCAGCAGTGAGCAGGCGAGCTCCTACGAGCAGTACTTC